This TCR beta chain was recovered during a study of chemoradiotherapy in HPV16-positive cancers. Trimming stripped 2 bases from V and 4 bases from J, with 6 bases between. The CDR3 covers 13 residues. CDR1 is SGHVS and CDR2 is FQNEAQ in the germline V gene. This table comes from immunoSEQ multiplex PCR, and its TCRdb copy is limited to in-frame clones, with some not included. The table shows approximately 4,600 clones, with roughly 90% occurring only once. Samples were taken several times over chemoradiotherapy. This clone was found a few times. The antigen remains unidentified. Overall study results and limits: HPV-responsive T-cell expansion during chemoradiotherapy was linked to improved recurrence-free survival in HPV16-positive patients. The functional HPV-specific definition rests on just a couple of HPV16-positive patients. Candidate HPV-specific clones and E7-related TCR motifs grew in tumor during treatment.

Sampling was conducted from a patient who underwent chemoradiotherapy. J is TRBJ1-3 and V is TRBV7-8; TRBD1 is a possible D gene (5 bases). The clonotype comes from a human donor with HPV-associated anogenital cancer. The CDR3 DNA follows: TGTGCCAGCAGCTTATCAGGGGGAAACACCATATATTTT. Protein product: CASSLSGGNTIYF.